This T cell receptor beta chain was recorded in a study of cytomegalovirus exposure and HLA in healthy donors. Primers for the PCR totalled 60 Vbeta and 13 Jbeta. The table came from immunoSEQ multiplex PCR; TCRdb's copy has only in-frame clones and leaves some out. The data show tens of thousands of clones, around 84% seen once. In germline, CDR1 is SGDLS, CDR2 YYNGEE. The CDR3 runs to 15 residues. V was cut by 3 bases and J by 0 bases, with 10 bases left in between. Sequencing input: PBMCs. The clonotype originates from a woman in her fifties or sixties in good health and CMV-seronegative. This chain uses TRBV9 with TRBJ2-1, with no clear D. This CDR3 is CASSGTWSSYNEQFF. The CDR3 coding sequence is TGTGCCAGCAGCGGAACTTGGAGCTCCTACAATGAGCAGTTCTTC.